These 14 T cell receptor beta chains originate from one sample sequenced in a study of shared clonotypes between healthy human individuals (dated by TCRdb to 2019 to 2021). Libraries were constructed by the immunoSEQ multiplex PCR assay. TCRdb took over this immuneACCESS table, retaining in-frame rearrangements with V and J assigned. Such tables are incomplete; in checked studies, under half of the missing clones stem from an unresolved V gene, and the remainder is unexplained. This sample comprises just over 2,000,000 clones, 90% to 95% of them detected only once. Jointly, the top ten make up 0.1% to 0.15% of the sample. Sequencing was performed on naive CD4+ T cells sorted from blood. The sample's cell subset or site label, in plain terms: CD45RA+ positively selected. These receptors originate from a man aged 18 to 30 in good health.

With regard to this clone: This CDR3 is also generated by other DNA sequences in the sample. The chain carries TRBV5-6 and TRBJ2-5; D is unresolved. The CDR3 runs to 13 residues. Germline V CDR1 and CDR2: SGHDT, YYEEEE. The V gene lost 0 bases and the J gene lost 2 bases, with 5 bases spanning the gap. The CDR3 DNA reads TGTGCCAGCAGCTTGGGACAACAAGAGACCCAGTACTTC. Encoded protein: CASSLGQQETQYF.

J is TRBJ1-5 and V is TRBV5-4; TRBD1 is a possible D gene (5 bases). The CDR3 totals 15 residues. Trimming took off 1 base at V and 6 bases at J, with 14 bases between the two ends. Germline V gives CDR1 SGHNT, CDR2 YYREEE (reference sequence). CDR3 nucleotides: TGTGCCAGCAGCTTGTGGGGGTTAAGTGGTCAGCCCCAGCATTTT. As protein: CASSLWGLSGQPQHF.

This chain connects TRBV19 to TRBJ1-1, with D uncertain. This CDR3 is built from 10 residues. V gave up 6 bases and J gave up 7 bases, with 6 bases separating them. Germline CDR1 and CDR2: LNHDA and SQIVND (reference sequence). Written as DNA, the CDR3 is TGTGCCAGTAGAGGGATTGAAGCTTTCTTT. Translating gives CASRGIEAFF.

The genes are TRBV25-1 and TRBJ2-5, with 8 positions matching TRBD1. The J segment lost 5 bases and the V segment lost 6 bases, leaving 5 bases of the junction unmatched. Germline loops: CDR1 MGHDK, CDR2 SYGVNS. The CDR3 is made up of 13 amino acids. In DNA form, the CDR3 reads TGTGCCAGCAGGGCTCAGGGGGCTGAGACCCAGTACTTC. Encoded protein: CASRAQGAETQYF.

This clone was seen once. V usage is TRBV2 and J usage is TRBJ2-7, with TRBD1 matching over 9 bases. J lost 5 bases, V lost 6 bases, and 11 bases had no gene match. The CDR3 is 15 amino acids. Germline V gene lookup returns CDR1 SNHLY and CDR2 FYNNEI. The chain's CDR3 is CASRKLGTGLDEQYF. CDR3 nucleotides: TGTGCCAGCAGAAAACTGGGGACAGGGCTAGACGAGCAGTACTTC.

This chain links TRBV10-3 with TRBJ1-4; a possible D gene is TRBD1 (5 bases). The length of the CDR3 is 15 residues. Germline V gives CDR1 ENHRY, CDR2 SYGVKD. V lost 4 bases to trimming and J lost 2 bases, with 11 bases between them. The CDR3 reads CAISGGPGTNEKLFF. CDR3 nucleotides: TGTGCCATCAGTGGGGGCCCCGGTACTAATGAAAAACTGTTTTTT.

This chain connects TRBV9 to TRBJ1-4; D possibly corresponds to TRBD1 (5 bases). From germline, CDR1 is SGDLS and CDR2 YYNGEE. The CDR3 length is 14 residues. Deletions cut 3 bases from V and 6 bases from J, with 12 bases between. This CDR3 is CASSGRGVDEKLFF. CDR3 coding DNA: TGTGCCAGCAGCGGACGGGGGGTCGATGAAAAACTGTTTTTT.

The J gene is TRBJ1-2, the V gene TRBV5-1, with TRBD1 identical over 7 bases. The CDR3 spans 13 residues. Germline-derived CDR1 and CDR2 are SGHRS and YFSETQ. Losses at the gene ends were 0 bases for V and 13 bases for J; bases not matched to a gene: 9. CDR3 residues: CASSLAADRVSTF. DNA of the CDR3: TGCGCCAGCAGCTTGGCCGCAGACAGGGTCTCCACCTTC.

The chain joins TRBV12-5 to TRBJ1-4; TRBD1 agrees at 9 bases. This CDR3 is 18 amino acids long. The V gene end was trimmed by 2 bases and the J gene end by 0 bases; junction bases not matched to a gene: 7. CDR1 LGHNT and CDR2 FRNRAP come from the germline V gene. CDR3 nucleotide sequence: TGTGCTAGTGGTTTGACTGGGACAGGGATTTCAACTAATGAAAAACTGTTTTTT. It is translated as CASGLTGTGISTNEKLFF.

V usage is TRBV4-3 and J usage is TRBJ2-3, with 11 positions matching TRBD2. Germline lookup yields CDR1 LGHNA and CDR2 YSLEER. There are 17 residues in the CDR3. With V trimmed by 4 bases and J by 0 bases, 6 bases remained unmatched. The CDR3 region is CASSRNGLAGSTDTQYF. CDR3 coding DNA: TGCGCCAGCAGCCGAAATGGACTAGCGGGTAGCACAGATACGCAGTATTTT.

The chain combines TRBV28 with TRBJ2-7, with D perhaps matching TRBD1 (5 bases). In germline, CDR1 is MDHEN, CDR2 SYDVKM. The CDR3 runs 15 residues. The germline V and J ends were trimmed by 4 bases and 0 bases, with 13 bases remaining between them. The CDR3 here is CASSSLGHSSYEQYF. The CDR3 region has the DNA TGTGCCAGCAGTTCCCTCGGACATAGCTCCTACGAGCAGTACTTC. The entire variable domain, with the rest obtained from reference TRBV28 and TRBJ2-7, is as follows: DVKVTQSSRYLVKRTGEKVFLECVQDMDHENMFWYRQDPGLGLRLIYFSYDVKMKEKGDIPEGYSVSREKKERFSLILESASTNQTSMYLCASSSLGHSSYEQYFGPGTRLTVT.

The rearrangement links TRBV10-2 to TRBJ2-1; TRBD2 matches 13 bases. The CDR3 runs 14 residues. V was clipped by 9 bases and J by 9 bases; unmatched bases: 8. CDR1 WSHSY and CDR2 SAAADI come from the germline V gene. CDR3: CASLRTSGSGEQFF. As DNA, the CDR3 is TGCGCCAGTCTCCGGACTAGCGGGAGCGGTGAGCAGTTCTTC.

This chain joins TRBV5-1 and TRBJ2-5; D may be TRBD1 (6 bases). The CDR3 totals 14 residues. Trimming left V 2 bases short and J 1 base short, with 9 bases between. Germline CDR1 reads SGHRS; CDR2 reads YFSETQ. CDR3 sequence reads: CASSFGQSQETQYF. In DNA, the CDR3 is TGCGCCAGCAGCTTCGGACAGTCCCAAGAGACCCAGTACTTC. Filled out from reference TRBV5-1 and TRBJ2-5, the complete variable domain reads KAGVTQTPRYLIKTRGQQVTLSCSPISGHRSVSWYQQTPGQGLQFLFEYFSETQRNKGNFPGRFSGRQFSNSRSEMNVSTLELGDSALYLCASSFGQSQETQYFGPGTRLLVL.

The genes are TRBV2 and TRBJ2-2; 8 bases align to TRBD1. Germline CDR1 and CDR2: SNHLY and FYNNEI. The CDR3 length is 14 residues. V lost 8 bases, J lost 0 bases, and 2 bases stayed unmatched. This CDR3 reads CASEDRANTGELFF. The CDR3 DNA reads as TGTGCCAGCGAGGACAGGGCGAACACCGGGGAGCTGTTTTTT.